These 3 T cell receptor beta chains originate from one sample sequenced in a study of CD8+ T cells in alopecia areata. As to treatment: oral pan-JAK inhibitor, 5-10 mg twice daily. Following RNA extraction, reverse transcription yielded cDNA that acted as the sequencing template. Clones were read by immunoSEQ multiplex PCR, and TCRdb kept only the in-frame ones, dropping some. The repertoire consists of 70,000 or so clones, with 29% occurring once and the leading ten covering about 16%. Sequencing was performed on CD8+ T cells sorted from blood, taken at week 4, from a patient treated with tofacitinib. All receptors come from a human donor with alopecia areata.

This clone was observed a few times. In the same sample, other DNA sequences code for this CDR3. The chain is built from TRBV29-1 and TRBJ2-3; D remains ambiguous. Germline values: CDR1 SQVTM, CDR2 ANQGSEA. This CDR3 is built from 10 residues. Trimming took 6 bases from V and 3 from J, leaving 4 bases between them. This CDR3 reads CSVLTDTQYF. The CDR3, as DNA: TGCAGCGTCCTTACAGATACGCAGTATTTT.

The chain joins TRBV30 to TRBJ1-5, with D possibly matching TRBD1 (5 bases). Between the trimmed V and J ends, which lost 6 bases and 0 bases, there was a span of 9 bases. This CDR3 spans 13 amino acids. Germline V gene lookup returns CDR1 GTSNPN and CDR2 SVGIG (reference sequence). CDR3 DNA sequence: TGTGCCTGTGGGGCAGTTAGCAATCAGCCCCAGCATTTT. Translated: CACGAVSNQPQHF.

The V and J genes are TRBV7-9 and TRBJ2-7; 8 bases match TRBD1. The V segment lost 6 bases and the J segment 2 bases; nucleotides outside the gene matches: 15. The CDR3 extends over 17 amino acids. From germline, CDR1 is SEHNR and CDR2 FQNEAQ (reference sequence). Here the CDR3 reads CASRPAAGGDSPYEQYF. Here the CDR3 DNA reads TGTGCCAGCAGGCCAGCGGCAGGGGGCGATTCTCCCTACGAGCAGTACTTC.